A selection of T cell receptor beta chains follows, all from one sample in a study of shared clonotypes between healthy human individuals. This table comes from immunoSEQ multiplex PCR, and its TCRdb copy is limited to in-frame clones, with some not included. This sample has approximately 980,000 clones, with around 80% found just once. The sequenced material came from memory CD4+ T cells sorted from blood. These receptors were collected from a man aged 18-30 years in good health. CDR3s include the opening cysteine and the closing phenylalanine or tryptophan. D genes are given only for firm matches. Only part of the rows carry a size: once, few, many, or a class if the clone is expanded.

abundance	v_gene	j_gene	d_gene	CDR3aa	CDR3nt
-	TRBV30	TRBJ2-2	TRBD2	CAWSLREAGELFF	TGTGCCTGGAGTTTACGGGAGGCCGGGGAGCTGTTTTTT
few	TRBV4-3	TRBJ2-1	TRBD2	CASSQRTSGRSWNEQFF	TGCGCCAGCAGCCAGAGGACTAGCGGGAGGTCATGGAATGAGCAGTTCTTC
-	TRBV6-6	TRBJ2-4	-	CASSLALEAKNIQYF	TGTGCCAGCAGCCTCGCGCTGGAAGCCAAAAACATTCAGTACTTC
-	TRBV11-3	TRBJ2-1	-	CASSSGSTYNEQFF	TGTGCCAGCAGCTCGGGCTCCACCTACAATGAGCAGTTCTTC
-	TRBV15	TRBJ2-7	TRBD1	CATSRVDRGYEQYF	TGTGCCACCAGCAGAGTCGACAGGGGCTACGAGCAGTACTTC
-	TRBV28	TRBJ1-4	-	CASSNPGEKGEKLFF	TGTGCCAGCAGTAACCCCGGGGAGAAGGGGGAAAAACTGTTTTTT
-	TRBV11-3	TRBJ2-1	-	CASSLRGGSYNEQFF	TGTGCCAGCAGCTTAAGGGGGGGGTCATACAATGAGCAGTTCTTC
-	TRBV30	TRBJ1-1	-	CAWKGDVGYSEAFF	TGTGCCTGGAAGGGGGACGTAGGGTACTCTGAAGCTTTCTTT
-	TRBV12-5	TRBJ2-3	-	CASGSPSTDTQYF	TGTGCTAGTGGTTCCCCAAGCACAGATACGCAGTATTTT
few	TRBV11-3	TRBJ2-1	-	CASSLKQGDYNEQFF	TGTGCCAGCAGCCTCAAACAAGGAGATTACAATGAGCAGTTCTTC
-	TRBV7-5	TRBJ2-1	-	CARSRVWEPEQFF	TGTGCCAGAAGCCGGGTATGGGAGCCTGAGCAGTTCTTC
-	TRBV7-9	TRBJ2-2	TRBD1	CASRPERTGRSTGELFF	TGTGCCAGCAGGCCGGAACGGACAGGGAGATCCACCGGGGAGCTGTTTTTT
-	TRBV7-2	TRBJ2-7	-	CASRPGTEYEQYF	TGTGCCAGCAGACCAGGAACAGAATACGAGCAGTACTTC
-	TRBV6-4	TRBJ1-2	-	CASSPGGRNYGYTF	TGTGCCAGCAGCCCGGGAGGGCGGAACTATGGCTACACCTTC
-	TRBV19	TRBJ2-3	-	CASRSRGGTDTQYF	TGTGCCAGTAGATCTAGGGGGGGCACAGATACGCAGTATTTT
-	TRBV7-2	TRBJ2-7	-	CASSLRRAAVSYEQYF	TGTGCCAGCAGCTTACGTCGAGCGGCCGTTTCCTACGAGCAGTACTTC